These T cell receptor beta chains were read from a single sample in a study of T cells in Graves' hyperthyroidism and ophthalmopathy. Using its own MiXCR run on the multiplex PCR reads, TCRdb lists one record per CDR3 protein. This table holds 490,000 or so distinct CDR3 sequences, 40% to 50% found once. The sample comprised peripheral blood or thyroid tissue (not recorded which). The receptor source for this set is an adult woman with Graves' disease, either hyperthyroidism or ophthalmopathy (not recorded which). Both conserved end residues are part of each CDR3. A D gene is named only where the DNA matches it firmly. Expanded clones are given a class, and other clones once, few, many or no size at all.

j_call d_call clone_size v_call cdr3_length cdr3_nt cdr3_aa
TRBJ1-2 TRBD1 many TRBV7-9 16 TGTGCCAGCAGCCACGGGACAGGAGTTCGGGACTATGGCTACACCTTC CASSHGTGVRDYGYTF
TRBJ1-3 TRBD1 . TRBV13 15 TGTGCCAGCAGCTTCTCGACAGGGACTGGAAACACCATATATTTT CASSFSTGTGNTIYF
TRBJ2-7 TRBD1 . TRBV4-1 15 TGCGCCAGCAGCCAAGGAGGGGGCGGCTCCTACGAGCAGTACTTC CASSQGGGGSYEQYF
TRBJ2-7 TRBD2 . TRBV6-1 15 TGTGCCAGCAGATTGGGACTAGCTGGGCCCTACGAGCAGTACTTC CASRLGLAGPYEQYF
TRBJ1-2 . . TRBV20-1 10 TGCAGTGCTAGGGCGGTGGGCTACACCTTC CSARAVGYTF
TRBJ1-6 . few TRBV15 14 TGTGCCACCGAAGTTGGGGAGGACCAGTCACCCCTCCACTTT CATEVGEDQSPLHF
TRBJ1-5 . many TRBV7-9 14 TGTGCTAACGAATGGGGGATTTTGCATCAGCCCCAGCATTTT CANEWGILHQPQHF
TRBJ1-6 . . TRBV19 12 TGTGCCAGTAGTGGGGCAGATTCACCCCTCCACTTT CASSGADSPLHF
TRBJ1-6 . . TRBV20-1 15 TGCAGTGCTAGGACCCAACAGACATATAATTCACCCCTCCACTTT CSARTQQTYNSPLHF
TRBJ1-1 . . TRBV20-1 12 TGCAGTGTTGGGGGATCAACTAATGAAGCTTTCTTT CSVGGSTNEAFF
TRBJ2-5 . once TRBV25-1 16 TGTGCCAGCAGCCGGGGCATAGCGGAGTCCCAAGAGACCCAGTACTTC CASSRGIAESQETQYF
TRBJ1-2 TRBD1 . TRBV7-2 16 TGTGCCAGCTCACCCGCTCAAGATGGGACAGTCTATGGCTACACCTTC CASSPAQDGTVYGYTF
TRBJ2-3 TRBD2 . TRBV30 16 TGTGCCTGGAGTGTGTGGGCTAGCGGAGGCACAGATACGCAGTATTTT CAWSVWASGGTDTQYF
TRBJ1-1 . many TRBV20-1 13 TGCAGTGCTCCAAGTCCAGGAGGCACTGAAGCTTTCTTT CSAPSPGGTEAFF
TRBJ1-4 TRBD1 . TRBV7-2 15 TGTGCCAGCAGCGACATGGGACAGGGTGGAGAAAAACTGTTTTTT CASSDMGQGGEKLFF
TRBJ1-5 . many TRBV2 14 TGTGCCAGCAGCCACAGAGTAAGGAATCAGCCCCAGCATTTT CASSHRVRNQPQHF
TRBJ2-7 . . TRBV15 12 TGTGCCACCAGAGGGGCTTCGTCCGAGCAGTACTTC CATRGASSEQYF
TRBJ2-7 . many TRBV6-5 11 TGTGCCAGCAGTTACTCGGGCGAGCAGTACTTC CASSYSGEQYF
TRBJ1-1 . many TRBV12-3/TRBV12-4 14 TGTGCCAGCACCCCCCCCGTGGGCTTGTCTGAAGCTTTCTTT CASTPPVGLSEAFF
TRBJ1-2 TRBD1 . TRBV7-9 14 TGTGCCAGCAGCTTCGACAGGGCCAACTATGGCTACACCTTC CASSFDRANYGYTF
TRBJ1-2 . . TRBV10-3 14 TGTGCCATCAGTGAATTTGGCCCATCTGTTGGCTACACCTTC CAISEFGPSVGYTF
TRBJ2-7 TRBD2 many TRBV20-1 14 TGCAGTGCTAGAGCGCTAGCGGATCTCTACGAGCAGTACTTC CSARALADLYEQYF
TRBJ2-5 . many TRBV5-1 14 TGCGCCAGCAGCTACCAGACAGTTCAAGAGACCCAGTACTTC CASSYQTVQETQYF
TRBJ2-2 . many TRBV9 14 TGTGCCAGCAGCGCCTACAGGAACACCGGGGAGCTGTTTTTT CASSAYRNTGELFF
TRBJ1-1 . . TRBV5-1 15 TGCGCCAGCAGCTTGGATGGGAGAAAGAACACTGAAGCTTTCTTT CASSLDGRKNTEAFF
TRBJ1-2 . many TRBV5-6 12 TGTGCCAGCAGCTCCCCCAACTATGGCTACACCTTC CASSSPNYGYTF
TRBJ1-5 TRBD1 many TRBV27 15 TGTGCCAGCCGTCAACTTGACAGGGTTAATCAGCCCCAGCATTTT CASRQLDRVNQPQHF
TRBJ2-2 . . TRBV7-9 13 TGTGCCAGCAGCGCAAGGGGCACCGGGGAGCTGTTTTTT CASSARGTGELFF
TRBJ1-5 . few TRBV5-6 13 TGTGCCAGCAGTTTACAGGGTCGGCAGCCCCAGCATTTT CASSLQGRQPQHF
TRBJ2-2 . . TRBV10-3 8 TGTGCCATCAGGGAGCTGTTTTTT CAIRELFF
TRBJ2-6 TRBD1 many TRBV10-3 18 TGTGCCATCAGATCCCGGACAGGGGTGCACTCTGGGGCCAACGTCCTGACTTTC CAIRSRTGVHSGANVLTF
TRBJ2-5 . few TRBV29-1 14 TGCAGCGGAAACGGCCCTCTGGCCCAAGAGACCCAGTACTTC CSGNGPLAQETQYF
TRBJ1-2 . many TRBV3-1 14 TGTGCCAGCAGCCAAGGATGGGCCAGGGATGGCTACACCTTC CASSQGWARDGYTF
TRBJ1-1 . . TRBV6-5 14 TGTGCCAGCAGCCAAGATTTTTGGAACACTGAAGCTTTCTTT CASSQDFWNTEAFF
TRBJ1-3 . . TRBV2 8 TGTGCCAGCAACCCCATATATTTT CASNPIYF
TRBJ1-2 TRBD1 once TRBV15 16 TGTGCCACCAGCAGAGGAGGGACAGGGGGCGGCTATGGCTACACCTTC CATSRGGTGGGYGYTF
TRBJ2-7 TRBD2 . TRBV20-1 13 TGCAGTGCTAGCGCGGGGGTTAGGGACGAGCAGTACTTC CSASAGVRDEQYF
TRBJ1-6 TRBD1 few TRBV2 14 TGTGCCAGCAAAGAGGGACAGGCCAATTCACCCCTCCACTTT CASKEGQANSPLHF
TRBJ1-4 . . TRBV7-2 16 TGTGCCAGCACCCCCCCCCCAGGGCGCTACAATGAAAAACTGTTTTTT CASTPPPGRYNEKLFF
TRBJ2-2 TRBD2 few TRBV10-3 16 TGTGCCATCAGTGAGGGACTAGCGCAGAACACCGGGGAGCTGTTTTTT CAISEGLAQNTGELFF
TRBJ1-4 . few TRBV15 12 TGTGCCACCAGCTACGGGGTTGAAAAACTGTTTTTT CATSYGVEKLFF
TRBJ1-1 TRBD1 . TRBV2 17 TGTGCCAGCACCCCAGGGCGGGGGGACAGGGGTGCAGCTGAAGCTTTCTTT CASTPGRGDRGAAEAFF
TRBJ2-7 TRBD1 once TRBV15 13 TGTGCCACCAGCAGGGGGACAGATTACGAGCAGTACTTC CATSRGTDYEQYF
TRBJ1-5 . . TRBV10-3 12 TGTGCCATCAGTGAGGGAGGTCAGCCCCAGCATTTT CAISEGGQPQHF
TRBJ1-2 TRBD1 . TRBV28 13 TGTGCCAGCAGTTTAATCGGGACAGGGGACTACACCTTC CASSLIGTGDYTF
TRBJ2-7 TRBD2 . TRBV7-2 17 TGTGCCAGCAGCTCCGATAGAGGCCAACGGGGGGTATACGAGCAGTACTTC CASSSDRGQRGVYEQYF
TRBJ2-7 . . TRBV10-3 13 TGTGCCATCAGAGCGGACAGCCGATACGAGCAGTACTTC CAIRADSRYEQYF
TRBJ2-1 . . TRBV2 16 TGTGCCAGCAGTGAAATTGGGGTTAGCTCCTACAATGAGCAGTTCTTC CASSEIGVSSYNEQFF
TRBJ2-6 . few TRBV29-1 14 TGCAGCGTTGTAGGCGGATCCGGGGCCAACGTCCTGACTTTC CSVVGGSGANVLTF
TRBJ2-2 TRBD1 many TRBV25-1 14 TGTGCCAGCGGAGACAGGGGTGGCACCGGGGAGCTGTTTTTT CASGDRGGTGELFF
TRBJ1-2 . once TRBV29-1 13 TGCAGCGTTGATCCGAGGGGTGACGATGGCTACACCTTC CSVDPRGDDGYTF
TRBJ2-7 TRBD2 . TRBV10-3 15 TGTGCCAGCAGTTACGGGGACGGGGGGGGCAACGAGCAGTACTTC CASSYGDGGGNEQYF
TRBJ1-2 . . TRBV7-2 15 TGTGCCAGCAGCTTAGCGTACGGGACGAGGCGGGGCTACACCTTC CASSLAYGTRRGYTF
TRBJ2-5 TRBD2 few TRBV7-9 15 TGTGCCAGCAGCTCAACCCGGGGGGGGGATCAGCCCCAGTACTTC CASSSTRGGDQPQYF